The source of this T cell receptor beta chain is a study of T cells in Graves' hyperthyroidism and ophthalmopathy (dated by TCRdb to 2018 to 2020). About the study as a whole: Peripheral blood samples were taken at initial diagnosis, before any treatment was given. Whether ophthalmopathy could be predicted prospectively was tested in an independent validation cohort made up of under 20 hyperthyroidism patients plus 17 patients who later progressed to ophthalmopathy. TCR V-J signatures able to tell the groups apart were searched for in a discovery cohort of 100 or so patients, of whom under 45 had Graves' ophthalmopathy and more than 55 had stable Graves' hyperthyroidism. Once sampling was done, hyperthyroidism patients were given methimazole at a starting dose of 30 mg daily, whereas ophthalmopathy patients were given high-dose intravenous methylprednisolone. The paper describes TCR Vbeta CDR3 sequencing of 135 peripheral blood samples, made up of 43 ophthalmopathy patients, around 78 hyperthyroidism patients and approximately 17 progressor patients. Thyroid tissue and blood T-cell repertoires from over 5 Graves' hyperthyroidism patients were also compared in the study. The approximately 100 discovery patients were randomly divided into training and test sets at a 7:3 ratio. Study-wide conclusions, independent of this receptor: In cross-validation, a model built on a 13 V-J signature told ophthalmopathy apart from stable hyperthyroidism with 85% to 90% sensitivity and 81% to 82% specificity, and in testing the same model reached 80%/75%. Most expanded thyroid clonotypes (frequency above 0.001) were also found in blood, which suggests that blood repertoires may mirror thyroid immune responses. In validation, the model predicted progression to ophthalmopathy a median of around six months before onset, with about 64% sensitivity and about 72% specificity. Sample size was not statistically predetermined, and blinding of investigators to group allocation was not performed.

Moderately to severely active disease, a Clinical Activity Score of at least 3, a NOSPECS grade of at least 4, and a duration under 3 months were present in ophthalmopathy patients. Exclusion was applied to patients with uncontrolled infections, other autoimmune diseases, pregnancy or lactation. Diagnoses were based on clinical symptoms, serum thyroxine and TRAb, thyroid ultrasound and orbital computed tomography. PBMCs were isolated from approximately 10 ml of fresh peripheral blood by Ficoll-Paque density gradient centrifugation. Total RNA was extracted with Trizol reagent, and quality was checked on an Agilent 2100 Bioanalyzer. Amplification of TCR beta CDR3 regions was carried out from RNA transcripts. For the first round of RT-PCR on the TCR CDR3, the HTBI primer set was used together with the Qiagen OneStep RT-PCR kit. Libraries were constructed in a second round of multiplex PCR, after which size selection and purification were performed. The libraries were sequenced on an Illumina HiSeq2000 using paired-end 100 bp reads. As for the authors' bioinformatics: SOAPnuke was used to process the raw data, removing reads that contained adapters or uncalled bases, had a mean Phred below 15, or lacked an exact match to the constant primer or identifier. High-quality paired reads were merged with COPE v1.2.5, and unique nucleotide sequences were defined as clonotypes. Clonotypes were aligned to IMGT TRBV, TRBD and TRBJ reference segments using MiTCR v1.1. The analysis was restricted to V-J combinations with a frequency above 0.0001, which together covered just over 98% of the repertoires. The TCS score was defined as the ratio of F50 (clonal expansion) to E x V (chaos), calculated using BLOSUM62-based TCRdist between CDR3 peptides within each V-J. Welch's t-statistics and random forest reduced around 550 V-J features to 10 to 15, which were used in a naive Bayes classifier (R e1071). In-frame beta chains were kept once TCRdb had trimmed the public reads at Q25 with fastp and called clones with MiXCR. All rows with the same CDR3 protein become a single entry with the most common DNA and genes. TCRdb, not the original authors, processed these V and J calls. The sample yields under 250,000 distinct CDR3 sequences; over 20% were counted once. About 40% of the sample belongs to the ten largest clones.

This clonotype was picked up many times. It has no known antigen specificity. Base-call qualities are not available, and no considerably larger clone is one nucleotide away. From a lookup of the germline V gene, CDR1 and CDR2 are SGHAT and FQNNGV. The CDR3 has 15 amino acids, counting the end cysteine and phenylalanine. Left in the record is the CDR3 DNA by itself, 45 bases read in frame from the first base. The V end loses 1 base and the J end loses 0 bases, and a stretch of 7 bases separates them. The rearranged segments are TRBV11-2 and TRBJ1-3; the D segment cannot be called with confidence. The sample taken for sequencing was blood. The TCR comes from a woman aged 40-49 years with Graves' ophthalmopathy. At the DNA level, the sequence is TGTGCCAGCAGCTTAGTACCAGGCTCTGGAAACACCATATATTTT. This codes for CASSLVPGSGNTIYF.